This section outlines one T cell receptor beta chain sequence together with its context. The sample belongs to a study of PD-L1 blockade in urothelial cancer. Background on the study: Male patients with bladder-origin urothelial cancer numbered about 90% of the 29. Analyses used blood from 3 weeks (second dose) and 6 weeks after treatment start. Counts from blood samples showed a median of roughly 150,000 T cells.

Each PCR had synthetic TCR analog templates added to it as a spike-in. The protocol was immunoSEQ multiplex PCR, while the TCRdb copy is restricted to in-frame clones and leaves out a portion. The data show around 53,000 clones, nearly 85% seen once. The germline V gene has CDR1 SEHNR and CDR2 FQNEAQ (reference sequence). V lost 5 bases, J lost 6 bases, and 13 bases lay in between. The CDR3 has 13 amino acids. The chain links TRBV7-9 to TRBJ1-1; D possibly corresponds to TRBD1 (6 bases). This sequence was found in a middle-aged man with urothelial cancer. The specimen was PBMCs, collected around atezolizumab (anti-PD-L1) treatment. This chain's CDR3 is CASSRGGFAEAFF. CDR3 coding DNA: TGTGCCAGCAGCCGAGGGGGTTTCGCTGAAGCTTTCTTT.